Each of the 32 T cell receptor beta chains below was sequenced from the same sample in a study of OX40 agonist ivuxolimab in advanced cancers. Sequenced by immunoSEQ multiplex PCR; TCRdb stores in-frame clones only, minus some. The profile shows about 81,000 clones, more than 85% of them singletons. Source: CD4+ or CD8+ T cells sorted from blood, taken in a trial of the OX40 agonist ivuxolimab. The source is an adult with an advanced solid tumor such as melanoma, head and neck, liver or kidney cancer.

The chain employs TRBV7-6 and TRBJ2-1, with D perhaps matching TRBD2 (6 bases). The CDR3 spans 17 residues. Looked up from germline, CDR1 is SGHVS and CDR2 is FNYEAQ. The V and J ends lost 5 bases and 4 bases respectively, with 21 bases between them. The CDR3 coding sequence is TGTGCCAGCAGCATACGTACCGGAGGAGGGTATTACAATGAGCAGTTCTTC. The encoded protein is CASSIRTGGGYYNEQFF.

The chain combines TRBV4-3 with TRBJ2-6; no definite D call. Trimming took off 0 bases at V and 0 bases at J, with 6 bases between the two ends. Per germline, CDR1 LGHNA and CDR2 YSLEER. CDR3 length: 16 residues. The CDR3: CASSQDQSSGANVLTF. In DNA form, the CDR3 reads TGCGCCAGCAGCCAAGATCAGAGCTCTGGGGCCAACGTCCTGACTTTC.

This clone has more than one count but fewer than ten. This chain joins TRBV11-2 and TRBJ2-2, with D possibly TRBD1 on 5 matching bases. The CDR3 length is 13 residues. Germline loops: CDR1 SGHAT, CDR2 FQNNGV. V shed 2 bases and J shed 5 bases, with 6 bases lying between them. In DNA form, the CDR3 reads TGTGCCAGCAGCTTAAAGGGGACCGGGGAGCTGTTTTTT. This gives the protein CASSLKGTGELFF.

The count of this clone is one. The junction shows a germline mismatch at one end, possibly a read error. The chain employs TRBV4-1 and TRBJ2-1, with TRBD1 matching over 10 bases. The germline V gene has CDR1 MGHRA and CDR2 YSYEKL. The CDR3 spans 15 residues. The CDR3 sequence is CASRQDRGQNNEQFF. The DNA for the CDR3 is TGCGCCAGCAGACAAGACAGGGGGCAGAACAATGAGCAGTTCTTC.

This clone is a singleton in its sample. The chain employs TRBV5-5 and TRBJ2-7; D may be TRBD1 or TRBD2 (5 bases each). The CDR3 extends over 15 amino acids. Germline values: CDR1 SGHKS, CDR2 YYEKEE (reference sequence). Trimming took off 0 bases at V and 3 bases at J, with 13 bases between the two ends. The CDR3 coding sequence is TGTGCCAGCAGCTTGGAGGTGGGGACCCTCTACGAGCAGTACTTC. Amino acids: CASSLEVGTLYEQYF.

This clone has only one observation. This CDR3 is CASSVAGDYIMADTQYF. CDR3 bases: TGTGCCAGCAGCGTAGCCGGGGACTATATAATGGCTGATACGCAGTATTTT. The V gene is TRBV9, the J gene TRBJ2-3; TRBD2 matches at 7 bases. The V and J ends lost 0 bases and 6 bases, in that order; junction bases with no gene match: 13. CDR3 length: 17 residues. CDR1 SGDLS and CDR2 YYNGEE come from the germline V gene.

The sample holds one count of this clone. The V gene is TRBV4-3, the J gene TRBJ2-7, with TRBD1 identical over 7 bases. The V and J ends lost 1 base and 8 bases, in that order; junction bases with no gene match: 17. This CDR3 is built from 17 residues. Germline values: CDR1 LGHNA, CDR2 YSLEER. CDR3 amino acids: CASSQGPRDSALHQQYF. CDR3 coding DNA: TGCGCCAGCAGCCAAGGTCCCCGGGACAGTGCCCTTCACCAGCAGTACTTC.

The CDR3: CASSVDRDRTSTDTQYF. The CDR3 coding sequence is TGTGCCAGCAGTGTAGACAGGGACAGAACTAGCACAGATACGCAGTATTTT. The rearrangement links TRBV6-1 to TRBJ2-3; 7 bases align to TRBD1. Germline V lookup: CDR1 MNHNS, CDR2 SASEGT. The CDR3 is made up of 17 amino acids. J lost 0 bases, V lost 4 bases, and 10 bases had no gene match.

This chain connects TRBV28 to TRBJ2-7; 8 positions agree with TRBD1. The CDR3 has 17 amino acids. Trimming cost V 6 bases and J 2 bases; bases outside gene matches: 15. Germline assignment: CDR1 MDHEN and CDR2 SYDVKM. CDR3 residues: CASRVDRADSGAYEQYF. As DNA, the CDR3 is TGTGCCAGCAGAGTGGACAGGGCAGATAGCGGAGCCTACGAGCAGTACTTC.

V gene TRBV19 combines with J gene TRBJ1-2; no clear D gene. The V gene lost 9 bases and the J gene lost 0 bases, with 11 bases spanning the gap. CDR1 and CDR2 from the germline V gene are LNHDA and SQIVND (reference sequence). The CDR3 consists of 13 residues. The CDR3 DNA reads TGTGCCAGCGTGGCTCTCCCTAACTATGGCTACACCTTC. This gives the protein CASVALPNYGYTF.

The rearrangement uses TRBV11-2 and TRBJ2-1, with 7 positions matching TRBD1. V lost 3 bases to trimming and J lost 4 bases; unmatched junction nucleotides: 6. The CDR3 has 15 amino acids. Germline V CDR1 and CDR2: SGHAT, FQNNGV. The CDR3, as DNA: TGTGCCAGCAGCTTGAGACAGGGAGATTACAATGAGCAGTTCTTC. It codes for CASSLRQGDYNEQFF.

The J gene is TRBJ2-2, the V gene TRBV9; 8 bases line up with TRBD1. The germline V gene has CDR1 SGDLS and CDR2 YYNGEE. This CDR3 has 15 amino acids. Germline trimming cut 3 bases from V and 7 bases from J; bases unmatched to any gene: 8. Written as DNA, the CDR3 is TGTGCCAGCAGCGACCCAGGGGGCGGGTTCGGGGAGCTGTTTTTT. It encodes CASSDPGGGFGELFF.

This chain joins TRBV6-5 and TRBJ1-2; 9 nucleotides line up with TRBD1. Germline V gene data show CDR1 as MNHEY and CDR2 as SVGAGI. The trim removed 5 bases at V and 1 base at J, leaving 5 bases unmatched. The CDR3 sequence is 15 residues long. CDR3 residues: CASSLTGGYNYGYTF. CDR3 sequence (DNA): TGTGCCAGCAGTCTGACAGGGGGGTATAACTATGGCTACACCTTC.

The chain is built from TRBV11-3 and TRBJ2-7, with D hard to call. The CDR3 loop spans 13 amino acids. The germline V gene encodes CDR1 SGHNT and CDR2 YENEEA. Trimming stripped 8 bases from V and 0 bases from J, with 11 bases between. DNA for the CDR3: TGTGCCAGCGGGGTGGGCGGCTCCTACGAGCAGTACTTC. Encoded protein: CASGVGGSYEQYF.

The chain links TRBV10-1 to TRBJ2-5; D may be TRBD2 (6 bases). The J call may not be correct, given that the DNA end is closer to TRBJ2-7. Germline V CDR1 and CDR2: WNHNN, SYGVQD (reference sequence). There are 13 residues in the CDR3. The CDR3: CASRGGEDYEQYF. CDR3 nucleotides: TGCGCCAGCCGCGGTGGGGAGGACTACGAGCAGTACTTC.

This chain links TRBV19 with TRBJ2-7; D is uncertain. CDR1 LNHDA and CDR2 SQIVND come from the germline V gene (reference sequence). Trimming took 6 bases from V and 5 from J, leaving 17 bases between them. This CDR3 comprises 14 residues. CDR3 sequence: CASSMPTAVHEQYF. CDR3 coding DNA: TGTGCCAGTAGCATGCCCACAGCTGTCCACGAGCAGTACTTC.

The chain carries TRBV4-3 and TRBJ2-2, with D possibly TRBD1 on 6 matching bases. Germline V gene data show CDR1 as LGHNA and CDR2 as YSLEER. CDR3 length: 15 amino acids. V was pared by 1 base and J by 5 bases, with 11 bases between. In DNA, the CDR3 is TGCGCCAGCAGCCAAGTGAACAGGGCTACCGGGGAGCTGTTTTTT. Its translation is CASSQVNRATGELFF.

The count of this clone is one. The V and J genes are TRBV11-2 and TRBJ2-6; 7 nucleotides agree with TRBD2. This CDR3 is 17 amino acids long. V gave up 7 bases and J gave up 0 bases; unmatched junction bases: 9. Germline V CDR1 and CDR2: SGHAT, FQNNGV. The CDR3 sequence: CASTRGEGLSGANVLTF. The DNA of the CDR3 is TGTGCCAGCACCCGGGGGGAGGGGCTCTCTGGGGCCAACGTCCTGACTTTC.

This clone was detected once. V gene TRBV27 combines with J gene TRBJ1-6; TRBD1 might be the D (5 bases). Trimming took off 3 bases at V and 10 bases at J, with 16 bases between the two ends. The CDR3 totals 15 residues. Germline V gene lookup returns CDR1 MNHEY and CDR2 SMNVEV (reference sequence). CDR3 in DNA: TGTGCCAGCAGTTTTGGGTCAGGGCAGGGATCACCCCTCCACTTT. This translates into CASSFGSGQGSPLHF.

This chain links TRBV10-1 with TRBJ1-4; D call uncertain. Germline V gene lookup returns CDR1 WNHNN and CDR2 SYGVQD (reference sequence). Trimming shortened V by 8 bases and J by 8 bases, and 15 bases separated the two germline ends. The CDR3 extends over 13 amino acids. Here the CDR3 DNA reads TGCGCCAGCCGCACCGCAGATAGAGAAAAACTGTTTTTT. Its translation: CASRTADREKLFF.

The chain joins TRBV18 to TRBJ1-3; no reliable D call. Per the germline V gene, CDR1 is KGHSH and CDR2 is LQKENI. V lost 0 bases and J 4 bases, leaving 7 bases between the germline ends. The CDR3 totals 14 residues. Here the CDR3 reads CASSPPGGGNTIYF. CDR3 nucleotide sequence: TGTGCCAGCTCACCACCGGGCGGCGGAAACACCATATATTTT.

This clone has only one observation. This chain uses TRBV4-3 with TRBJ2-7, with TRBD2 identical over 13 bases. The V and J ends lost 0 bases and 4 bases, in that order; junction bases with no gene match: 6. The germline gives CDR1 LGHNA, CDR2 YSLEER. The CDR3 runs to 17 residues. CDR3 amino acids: CASSQDRGLAGWYEQYF. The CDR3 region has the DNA TGCGCCAGCAGCCAAGATCGGGGACTAGCGGGGTGGTACGAGCAGTACTTC.

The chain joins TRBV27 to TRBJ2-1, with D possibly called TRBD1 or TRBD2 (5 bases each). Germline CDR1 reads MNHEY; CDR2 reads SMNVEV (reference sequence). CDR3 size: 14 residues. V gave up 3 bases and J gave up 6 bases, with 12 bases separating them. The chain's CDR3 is CASSLGTAPNEQFF. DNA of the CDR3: TGTGCCAGCAGTTTGGGGACGGCCCCCAATGAGCAGTTCTTC.

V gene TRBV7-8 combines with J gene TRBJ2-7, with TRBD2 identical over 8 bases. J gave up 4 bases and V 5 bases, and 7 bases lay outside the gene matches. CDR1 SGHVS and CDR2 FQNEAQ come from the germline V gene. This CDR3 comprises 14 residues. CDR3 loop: CASSLESGGYEQYF. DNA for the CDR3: TGTGCCAGCAGCCTAGAAAGCGGGGGTTACGAGCAGTACTTC.

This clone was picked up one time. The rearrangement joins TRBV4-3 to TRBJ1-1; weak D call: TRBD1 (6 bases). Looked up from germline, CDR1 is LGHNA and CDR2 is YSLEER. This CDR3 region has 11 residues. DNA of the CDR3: TGCGCAGTCGGAGGGGGCACTGAAGCTTTCTTT. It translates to CAVGGGTEAFF.

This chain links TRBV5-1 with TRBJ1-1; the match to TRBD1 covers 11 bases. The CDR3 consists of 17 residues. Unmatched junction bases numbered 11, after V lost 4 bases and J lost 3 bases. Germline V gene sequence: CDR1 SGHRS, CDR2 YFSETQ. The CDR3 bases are TGCGCCAGCAGCCATGGGGACAGGGGGTTGGTGTACACTGAAGCTTTCTTT. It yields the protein CASSHGDRGLVYTEAFF.

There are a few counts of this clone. The CDR3 loop is CASSLTGTHEQYF. The CDR3 DNA reads as TGTGCCAGTAGTCTGACAGGGACCCACGAGCAGTACTTC. The chain carries TRBV19 and TRBJ2-7; 7 positions agree with TRBD1. The CDR3 spans 13 residues. J lost 5 bases, V lost 5 bases, and 6 bases had no gene match. Germline lookup yields CDR1 LNHDA and CDR2 SQIVND (reference sequence).

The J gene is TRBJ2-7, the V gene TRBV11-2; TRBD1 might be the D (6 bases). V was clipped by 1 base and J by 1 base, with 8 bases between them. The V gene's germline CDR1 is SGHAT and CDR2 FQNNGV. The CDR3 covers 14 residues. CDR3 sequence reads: CASSLGGHSYEQYF. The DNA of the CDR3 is TGTGCCAGCAGCTTAGGGGGACATTCCTACGAGCAGTACTTC.

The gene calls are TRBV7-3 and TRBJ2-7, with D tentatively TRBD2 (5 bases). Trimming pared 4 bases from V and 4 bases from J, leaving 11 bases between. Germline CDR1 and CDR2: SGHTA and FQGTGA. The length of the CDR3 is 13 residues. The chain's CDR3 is CASSSGLPYEQYF. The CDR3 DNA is TGTGCCAGCAGCTCCGGACTTCCTTACGAGCAGTACTTC. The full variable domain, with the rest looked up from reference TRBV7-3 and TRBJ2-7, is GAGVSQTPSNKVTEKGKYVELRCDPISGHTALYWYRQSLGQGPEFLIYFQGTGAADDSGLPNDRFFAVRPEGSVSTLKIQRTERGDSAVYLCASSSGLPYEQYFGPGTRLTVT.

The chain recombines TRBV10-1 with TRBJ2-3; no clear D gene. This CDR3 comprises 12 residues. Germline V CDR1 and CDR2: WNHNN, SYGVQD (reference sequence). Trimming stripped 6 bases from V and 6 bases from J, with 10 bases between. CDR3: CASSRGDDTQYF. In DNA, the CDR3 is TGCGCCAGCAGCCGCGGTGATGATACGCAGTATTTT.

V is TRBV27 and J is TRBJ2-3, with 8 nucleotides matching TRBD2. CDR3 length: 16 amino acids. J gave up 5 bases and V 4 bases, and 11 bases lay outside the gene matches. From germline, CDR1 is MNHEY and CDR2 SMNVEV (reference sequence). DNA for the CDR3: TGTGCCAGCAGTTATATTTGGCGGGAGGTGGGAGATACGCAGTATTTT. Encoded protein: CASSYIWREVGDTQYF.

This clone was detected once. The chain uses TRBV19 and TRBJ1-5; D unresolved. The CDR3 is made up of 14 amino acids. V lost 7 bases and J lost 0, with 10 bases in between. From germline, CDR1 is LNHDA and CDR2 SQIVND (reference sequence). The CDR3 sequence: CASIGHNSNQPQHF. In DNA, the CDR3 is TGTGCCAGTATTGGGCACAATAGCAATCAGCCCCAGCATTTT.